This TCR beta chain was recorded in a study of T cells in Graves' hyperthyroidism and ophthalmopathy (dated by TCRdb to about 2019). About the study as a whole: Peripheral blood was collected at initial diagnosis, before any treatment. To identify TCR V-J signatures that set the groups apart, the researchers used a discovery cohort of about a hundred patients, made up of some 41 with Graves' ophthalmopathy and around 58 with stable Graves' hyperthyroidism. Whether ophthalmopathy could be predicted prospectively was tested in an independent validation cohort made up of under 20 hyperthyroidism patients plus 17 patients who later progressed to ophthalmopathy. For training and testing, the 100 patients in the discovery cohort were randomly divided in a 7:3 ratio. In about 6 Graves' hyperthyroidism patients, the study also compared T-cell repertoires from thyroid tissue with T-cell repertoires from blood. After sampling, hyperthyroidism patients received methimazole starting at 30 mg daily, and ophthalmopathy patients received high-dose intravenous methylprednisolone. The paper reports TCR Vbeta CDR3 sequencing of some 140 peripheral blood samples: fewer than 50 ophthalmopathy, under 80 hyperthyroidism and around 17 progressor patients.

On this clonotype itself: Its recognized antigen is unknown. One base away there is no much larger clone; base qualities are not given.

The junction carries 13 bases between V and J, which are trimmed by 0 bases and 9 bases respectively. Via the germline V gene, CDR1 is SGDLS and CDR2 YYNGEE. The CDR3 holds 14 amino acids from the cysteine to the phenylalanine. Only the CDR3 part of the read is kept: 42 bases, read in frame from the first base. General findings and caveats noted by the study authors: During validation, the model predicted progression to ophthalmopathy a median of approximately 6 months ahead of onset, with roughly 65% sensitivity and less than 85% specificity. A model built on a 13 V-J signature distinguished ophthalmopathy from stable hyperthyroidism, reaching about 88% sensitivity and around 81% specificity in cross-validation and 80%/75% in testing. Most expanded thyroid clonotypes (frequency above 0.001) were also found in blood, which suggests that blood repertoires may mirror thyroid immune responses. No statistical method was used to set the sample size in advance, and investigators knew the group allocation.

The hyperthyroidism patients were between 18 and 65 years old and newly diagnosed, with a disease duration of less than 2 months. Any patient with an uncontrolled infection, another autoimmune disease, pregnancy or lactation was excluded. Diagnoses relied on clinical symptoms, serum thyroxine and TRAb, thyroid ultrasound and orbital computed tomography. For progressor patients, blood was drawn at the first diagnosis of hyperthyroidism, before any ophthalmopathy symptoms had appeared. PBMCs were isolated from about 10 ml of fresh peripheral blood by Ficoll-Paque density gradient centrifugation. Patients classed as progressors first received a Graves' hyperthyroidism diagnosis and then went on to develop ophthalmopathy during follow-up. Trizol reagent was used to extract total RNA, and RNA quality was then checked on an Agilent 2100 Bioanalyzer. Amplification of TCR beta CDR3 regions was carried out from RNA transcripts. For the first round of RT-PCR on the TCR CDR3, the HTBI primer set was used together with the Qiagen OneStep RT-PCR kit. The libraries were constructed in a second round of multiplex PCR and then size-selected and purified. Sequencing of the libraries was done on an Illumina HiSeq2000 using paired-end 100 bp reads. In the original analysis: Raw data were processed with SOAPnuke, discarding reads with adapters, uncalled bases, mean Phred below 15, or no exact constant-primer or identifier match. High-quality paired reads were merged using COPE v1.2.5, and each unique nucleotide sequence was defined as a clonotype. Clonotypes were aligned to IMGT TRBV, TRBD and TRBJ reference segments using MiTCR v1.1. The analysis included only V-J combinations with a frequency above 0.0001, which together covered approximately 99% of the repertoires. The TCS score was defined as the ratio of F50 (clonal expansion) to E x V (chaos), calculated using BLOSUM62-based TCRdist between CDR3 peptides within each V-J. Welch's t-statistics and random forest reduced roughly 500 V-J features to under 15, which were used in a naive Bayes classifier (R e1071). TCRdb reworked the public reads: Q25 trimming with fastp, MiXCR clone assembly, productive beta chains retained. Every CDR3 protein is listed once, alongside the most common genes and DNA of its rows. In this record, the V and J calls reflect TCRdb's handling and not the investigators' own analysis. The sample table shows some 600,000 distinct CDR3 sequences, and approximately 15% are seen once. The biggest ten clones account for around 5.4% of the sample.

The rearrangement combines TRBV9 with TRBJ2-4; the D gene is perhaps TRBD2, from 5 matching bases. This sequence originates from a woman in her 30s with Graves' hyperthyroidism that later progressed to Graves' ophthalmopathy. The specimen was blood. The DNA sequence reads TGTGCCAGCAGCGTAGTGTCGGGGATGGGCATTCAGTACTTC. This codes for CASSVVSGMGIQYF.